These 25 T cell receptor beta chains came from one sample sequenced in a study of blood T cells in healthy people across ages. A sample-barcoded 5' primer and a J-beta primer mix were used in a second PCR of roughly 6 to 11 cycles. TCRdb re-analysed the 5' RACE reads in MiXCR, keeping a single row per CDR3 protein. The profile covers 700,000 to 850,000 distinct CDR3 sequences, with roughly 53% appearing a single time and around 40% taken by the ten largest. The sequencing input was blood. The receptors come from an elderly man in good health.

This chain uses TRBV7-2 with TRBJ2-7, with TRBD2 identical over 8 bases. V gave up 5 bases and J gave up 0 bases; unmatched junction bases: 6. This CDR3 has 15 amino acids. Germline lookup yields CDR1 SGHTA and CDR2 FQGNSA. DNA for the CDR3: TGTGCCAGCAGCCAGGCGGGAGGCCGCTCCTACGAGCAGTACTTC. Translation gives CASSQAGGRSYEQYF.

The genes are TRBV18 and TRBJ2-5, with TRBD1 as a possible D gene (6 bases). This CDR3 is 13 amino acids long. CDR1 and CDR2 from the germline V gene are KGHSH and LQKENI. Trimming took 8 bases from V and 3 from J, leaving 13 bases between them. The CDR3 nucleotides are TGTGCCAGCACCGGACAGTTCAAAGAGACCCAGTACTTC. Protein: CASTGQFKETQYF.

In regard to this clonotype: A much larger clonotype is one base distant, so this may be a read error. The rearrangement links TRBV10-3 to TRBJ2-7; 8 bases are a match to TRBD2. Trimming removed 4 bases from V and 5 bases from J; junction bases left unmatched: 31. The CDR3 consists of 22 residues. The germline gives CDR1 ENHRY, CDR2 SYGVKD. The CDR3 region has the DNA TGTGCCATCAGTGGTCGACGTTTTAGCGGGATCGTATCCGGATCGTCTAGCGACGAGCAGTACTTC. It specifies CAISGRRFSGIVSGSSSDEQYF.

The chain recombines TRBV20-1 with TRBJ2-1, with TRBD2 matching 8 bases. Per germline, CDR1 DFQATT and CDR2 SNEGSKA (reference sequence). The CDR3 is 13 amino acids. The CDR3 spells CSIRGGSYNEQFF. In DNA, the CDR3 is TGCAGCATCCGCGGGGGGTCCTACAATGAGCAGTTCTTC.

This rearrangement joins TRBV19 to TRBJ2-5; perhaps TRBD2 as D (5 bases). TRBJ2-7 matches the DNA end more closely, so the J call is doubtful. This CDR3 contains 13 residues. Germline V lookup: CDR1 LNHDA, CDR2 SQIVND (reference sequence). The CDR3 sequence is CASSTTGSPEQYF. Written as DNA, the CDR3 is TGTGCCAGTAGTACAACGGGATCCCCCGAGCAGTACTTC.

There are a few counts of this clonotype. This sequence joins TRBV11-2 and TRBJ2-7, with TRBD2 matching 7 bases. The CDR3 has 15 amino acids. In germline, CDR1 is SGHAT, CDR2 FQNNGV. Trimming took 5 bases from V and 3 from J; bases not matched to a gene: 10. The CDR3, as DNA: TGTGCCAGCAGCAAGCGGGGCCTGCCGCACTACGAGCAGTACTTC. Its translation is CASSKRGLPHYEQYF.

A few counts support this clonotype. The chain couples TRBV29-1 to TRBJ1-2; 8 nucleotides line up with TRBD1. Germline trimming cut 4 bases from V and 7 bases from J; bases unmatched to any gene: 8. CDR1 and CDR2 from the germline V gene are SQVTM and ANQGSEA. The CDR3 covers 13 residues. The DNA for the CDR3 is TGCAGCGTTGCTCAGCGGACAGGGTTTGGCTACACCTTC. Protein sequence: CSVAQRTGFGYTF. Filled out from reference TRBV29-1 and TRBJ1-2, the complete variable domain reads SAVISQKPSRDICQRGTSLTIQCQVDSQVTMMFWYRQQPGQSLTLIATANQGSEATYESGFVIDKFPISRPNLTFSTLTVSNMSPEDSSIYLCSVAQRTGFGYTFGSGTRLTVV.

Only a few counts were recorded for this clonotype. The chain's CDR3 is CASQGSSNQPQHF. The CDR3 DNA sequence: TGTGCCAGCCAGGGGTCGAGCAATCAGCCCCAGCATTTT. The genes are TRBV6-5 and TRBJ1-5, with a tentative D call TRBD1 (6 bases). V lost 8 bases and J lost 1, with 9 bases in between. Per the germline V gene, CDR1 is MNHEY and CDR2 is SVGAGI. The CDR3 length is 13 residues.

The V and J genes are TRBV2 and TRBJ2-7; no firm D call. The CDR3 is 12 residues long. V shed 2 bases and J shed 5 bases, with 7 bases lying between them. Germline lookup yields CDR1 SNHLY and CDR2 FYNNEI. CDR3 DNA sequence: TGTGCCAGCAGTGAAAAAGGCGACGAGCAGTACTTC. It yields the protein CASSEKGDEQYF.

This clonotype was counted a few times. The genes are TRBV5-6 and TRBJ2-7; tentatively, D is TRBD1 or TRBD2 (5 bases each). This CDR3 has 15 amino acids. Per germline, CDR1 SGHDT and CDR2 YYEEEE. Trimming stripped 2 bases from V and 2 bases from J, with 14 bases between. The CDR3 loop reads CASSFLYRGAYEQYF. CDR3 DNA sequence: TGTGCCAGCAGCTTCTTATATCGAGGGGCCTACGAGCAGTACTTC.

This chain uses TRBV12-3 or TRBV12-4 with TRBJ1-5; 9 bases fit TRBD1. The junction had 5 bases not matched to a gene; V was cut back by 0 bases and J by 14 bases. CDR3 length equals 13 residues. The CDR3: CASSLASGQGKHF. DNA of the CDR3: TGTGCCAGCAGTTTAGCGTCGGGACAGGGCAAGCATTTT.

A few counts support this clonotype. The V call is TRBV7-9, the J call TRBJ2-4; weak D call: TRBD1 (6 bases). The germline V gene encodes CDR1 SEHNR and CDR2 FQNEAQ (reference sequence). Trimming shortened V by 1 base and J by 4 bases, and 11 bases separated the two germline ends. The CDR3 is 15 residues long. CDR3 nucleotides: TGTGCCAGCAGCTTAGATCTAGGGGGTAAAAACATTCAGTACTTC. Its translation: CASSLDLGGKNIQYF.

The chain couples TRBV5-1 to TRBJ2-7; tentative D call: TRBD2 (6 bases). This CDR3 has 14 residues. Per the germline V gene, CDR1 is SGHRS and CDR2 is YFSETQ. V was pared by 2 bases and J by 7 bases, with 16 bases between. This CDR3 reads CASSLSFRAGEQYF. The CDR3 nucleotides are TGCGCCAGCAGCTTATCGTTCAGGGCGGGGGAGCAGTACTTC. The variable domain in full, completed from reference TRBV5-1 and TRBJ2-7, reads KAGVTQTPRYLIKTRGQQVTLSCSPISGHRSVSWYQQTPGQGLQFLFEYFSETQRNKGNFPGRFSGRQFSNSRSEMNVSTLELGDSALYLCASSLSFRAGEQYFGPGTRLTVT.

The V gene is TRBV4-1, the J gene TRBJ2-3, with 7 bases fitting TRBD2. The CDR3 is 13 amino acids. With V trimmed by 0 bases and J by 11 bases, 5 bases remained unmatched. CDR1 and CDR2 from the germline V gene are MGHRA and YSYEKL. The CDR3 region is CASSQEAGARQYF. The CDR3 region has the DNA TGCGCCAGCAGCCAAGAGGCGGGAGCGAGGCAGTATTTT.

The chain joins TRBV14 to TRBJ2-2, with 11 nucleotides matching TRBD2. Germline lookup yields CDR1 SGHDN and CDR2 FVKESK. V lost 4 bases, J lost 5 bases, and 9 bases stayed unmatched. The CDR3 runs 17 residues. The CDR3 here is CASSLILGTSGTGELFF. CDR3 DNA: TGTGCCAGCAGCCTAATACTTGGGACTAGCGGTACCGGGGAGCTGTTTTTT. Based on the CDR3 plus reference TRBV14 and TRBJ2-2, the full variable domain is EAGVTQFPSHSVIEKGQTVTLRCDPISGHDNLYWYRRVMGKEIKFLLHFVKESKQDESGMPNNRFLAERTGGTYSTLKVQPAELEDSGVYFCASSLILGTSGTGELFFGEGSRLTVL.

In this sample, this clonotype turned up many times. The chain uses TRBV4-1 and TRBJ2-3; D may be TRBD1 (6 bases). Germline values: CDR1 MGHRA, CDR2 YSYEKL. Trimming stripped 1 base from V and 14 bases from J, with 19 bases between. The CDR3 contains 14 residues. The CDR3 DNA sequence: TGCGCCAGCAGCCAAGCCGGGTTGGACAGATACGCGTATTTT. Its translation: CASSQAGLDRYAYF.

V is TRBV20-1 and J is TRBJ1-1, with D possibly TRBD1 on 5 matching bases. Germline V lookup: CDR1 DFQATT, CDR2 SNEGSKA (reference sequence). This CDR3 has 13 residues. V dropped 6 bases and J dropped 5 bases, with 16 bases sitting between them. The CDR3 sequence is CSARDGGRTEAFF. CDR3 DNA sequence: TGCAGTGCAAGGGACGGGGGTAGGACTGAAGCTTTCTTT.

The J gene is TRBJ2-2, the V gene TRBV10-3; 7 bases line up with TRBD1. The CDR3 is 14 amino acids. Germline CDR1 is ENHRY and CDR2 is SYGVKD. Trimming at V came to 10 bases and at J to 0 bases, leaving 5 bases not matched to a gene. CDR3 loop: CATQTGPNTGELFF. The CDR3 nucleotides read TGTGCCACCCAGACAGGGCCGAACACCGGGGAGCTGTTTTTT.

This chain joins TRBV9 and TRBJ2-7; 9 nucleotides match TRBD1. Looked up from germline, CDR1 is SGDLS and CDR2 is YYNGEE. V shed 3 bases and J 3 bases; nucleotides not matched to a gene: 7. This CDR3 is built from 15 residues. The CDR3 region has the DNA TGTGCCAGCAGCGCCCGGACAGGGGCGGGCTACGAGCAGTACTTC. Its protein is CASSARTGAGYEQYF.

As DNA, the CDR3 is TGTGCCAGCAGCTCCGCGGAGGGCCAAGAGACCCAGTACTTC. Encoded protein: CASSSAEGQETQYF. The chain recombines TRBV11-3 with TRBJ2-5, with D possibly being TRBD2 (6 bases). Trimming removed 4 bases from V and 1 base from J, with 10 bases in between. CDR1 and CDR2 from the germline V gene are SGHNT and YENEEA. This CDR3 comprises 14 residues.

The V and J genes are TRBV10-3 and TRBJ2-7; tentatively, D is TRBD1 or TRBD2 (6 bases each). Germline loops: CDR1 ENHRY, CDR2 SYGVKD. V dropped 6 bases and J dropped 0 bases, with 12 bases sitting between them. CDR3 length: 14 residues. CDR3 in DNA: TGTGCCATCAGCAAGGGGGAGGACTCCTACGAGCAGTACTTC. It is translated as CAISKGEDSYEQYF.

The chain combines TRBV29-1 with TRBJ2-3; 7 nucleotides agree with TRBD1. J was trimmed by 7 bases and V by 3 bases; bases with no gene match: 1. The CDR3 covers 11 residues. Germline V lookup: CDR1 SQVTM, CDR2 ANQGSEA. The CDR3 loop reads CSVDRGYTQYF. In DNA form, the CDR3 reads TGCAGCGTTGACAGGGGGTATACGCAGTATTTT.

The V gene is TRBV11-2, the J gene TRBJ2-1, with unresolved D. V was pared by 6 bases and J by 5 bases, with 17 bases between. The CDR3 length is 15 residues. From germline, CDR1 is SGHAT and CDR2 FQNNGV. CDR3 protein: CASRRVAGRNNEQFF. The CDR3 DNA follows: TGTGCCAGCAGAAGGGTAGCTGGACGAAACAATGAGCAGTTCTTC.

This clonotype was seen many times. The J gene is TRBJ2-3, the V gene TRBV28, with 7 bases lining up with TRBD1. The CDR3 has 16 amino acids. The trim removed 3 bases at V and 4 bases at J, leaving 10 bases unmatched. Germline V lookup: CDR1 MDHEN, CDR2 SYDVKM. The CDR3 here is CASSFPTGKFPDTQYF. In DNA, the CDR3 is TGTGCCAGCAGTTTCCCGACAGGGAAGTTCCCAGATACGCAGTATTTT.

This clonotype was observed many times. The chain uses TRBV29-1 and TRBJ2-5, with D unclear. Germline CDR1 and CDR2: SQVTM and ANQGSEA. The CDR3 is 10 amino acids. V was trimmed by 4 bases and J by 4 bases, leaving 4 bases between them. CDR3 coding DNA: TGCAGCGTTGGGGCAGAGACCCAGTACTTC. This codes for CSVGAETQYF.